Below, 29 T cell receptor beta chains from the same sample are listed, as sequenced in a study of human T cells and chemical hapten exposure. Time point here: patch test 1, 2 weeks after DPC sensitization. The sample's treatment: therapeutic diphenylcyclopropenone sensitization with weekly scalp DPC. Using its own MiXCR run on the RACE reads, TCRdb lists one record per CDR3 protein. The sample holds roughly 160,000 distinct CDR3 sequences, 14% seen once. The input for sequencing was whole blood, taken in connection with sensitization to the hapten diphenylcyclopropenone (DPC). The source of these receptors is a woman aged 25 to 45 with alopecia areata. Some clones in this sample may be carry-over from other donors' samples.

Here the CDR3 DNA reads TGCAGCGTTGAGACAGGCCCAGGGGAGACCCAGTACTTC. Translation: CSVETGPGETQYF. The V gene is TRBV29-1, the J gene TRBJ2-5, with a weak D call TRBD1 (6 bases). V was pared by 3 bases and J by 5 bases, with 13 bases between. Per the germline V gene, CDR1 is SQVTM and CDR2 is ANQGSEA. This CDR3 has 13 amino acids. Filled out from reference TRBV29-1 and TRBJ2-5, the complete variable domain reads SAVISQKPSRDICQRGTSLTIQCQVDSQVTMMFWYRQQPGQSLTLIATANQGSEATYESGFVIDKFPISRPNLTFSTLTVSNMSPEDSSIYLCSVETGPGETQYFGPGTRLLVL.

This sequence joins TRBV5-6 and TRBJ2-3, with 7 bases aligning to TRBD1. V was clipped by 4 bases and J by 0 bases; unmatched bases: 8. The length of the CDR3 is 16 residues. Germline CDR1 and CDR2: SGHDT and YYEEEE. The CDR3 sequence is CASSIGQAISTDTQYF. The CDR3, as DNA: TGTGCCAGCAGCATAGGACAGGCGATTAGCACAGATACGCAGTATTTT.

The chain is built from TRBV11-3 and TRBJ2-1; 9 positions agree with TRBD2. CDR3 length: 16 residues. Germline CDR1 reads SGHNT; CDR2 reads YENEEA. V lost 3 bases to trimming and J lost 4 bases; unmatched junction nucleotides: 7. In DNA, the CDR3 is TGTGCCAGCAGCTTGGCCAGCGGGGGGACTTACAATGAGCAGTTCTTC. It encodes CASSLASGGTYNEQFF.

The rearrangement uses TRBV6-1 and TRBJ1-2; D call uncertain. CDR3 length: 14 amino acids. V gave up 3 bases and J gave up 6 bases, with 14 bases separating them. From germline, CDR1 is MNHNS and CDR2 SASEGT. The CDR3 protein is CASSERRDVDGYTF. The CDR3 DNA reads as TGTGCCAGCAGTGAGAGGAGGGATGTTGATGGCTACACCTTC.

This clonotype appeared a few times. The V call is TRBV20-1, the J call TRBJ2-7; maybe TRBD2 (5 bases). V gave up 3 bases and J gave up 3 bases, with 12 bases separating them. Germline CDR1 is DFQATT and CDR2 is SNEGSKA (reference sequence). The CDR3 length is 13 residues. CDR3 DNA sequence: TGCAGTGCTAGGGGAGACCGCTACTACGAGCAGTACTTC. Protein product: CSARGDRYYEQYF.

This clonotype was seen only a few times. The chain recombines TRBV2 with TRBJ2-3, with 8 nucleotides matching TRBD2. CDR3 length: 16 amino acids. CDR1 SNHLY and CDR2 FYNNEI come from the germline V gene. V trimming: 6 bases; J trimming: 0 bases; junction bases outside the gene matches: 8. Here the CDR3 DNA reads TGTGCCAGCAGCCCAAGGACTAGCAGTAGCACAGATACGCAGTATTTT. As protein: CASSPRTSSSTDTQYF.

In this sample, this clonotype turned up a few times. The chain carries TRBV20-1 and TRBJ1-2; the D gene is possibly TRBD1 (5 bases). The germline V and J ends were trimmed by 6 bases and 7 bases, with 24 bases remaining between them. The CDR3 is made up of 15 amino acids. Germline assignment: CDR1 DFQATT and CDR2 SNEGSKA (reference sequence). The CDR3 DNA is TGCAGTGCCAAAATTCCCGGGACCCAGGAAGGTGGCTACACCTTC. Amino acids: CSAKIPGTQEGGYTF.

This clonotype was seen a few times. The V and J genes are TRBV28 and TRBJ2-7; no clear D. The CDR3 totals 12 residues. Between the trimmed V and J ends, which lost 4 bases and 6 bases, there was a span of 10 bases. Germline V gene data show CDR1 as MDHEN and CDR2 as SYDVKM. CDR3 region: CASSSSLTEQYF. The CDR3 bases are TGTGCCAGCAGTTCGAGTCTGACCGAGCAGTACTTC.

The V and J genes are TRBV5-1 and TRBJ2-1; 7 bases match TRBD2. CDR1 is SGHRS and CDR2 is YFSETQ in the germline V gene. The CDR3 runs to 15 residues. V lost 0 bases and J lost 5; bases outside the gene matches: 5. The CDR3 region is CASSLAARGDNEQFF. The CDR3 coding sequence is TGCGCCAGCAGCTTGGCGGCTCGGGGGGACAATGAGCAGTTCTTC.

The table lists this clonotype with a few counts. This sequence joins TRBV12-3 or TRBV12-4 and TRBJ1-5, with 7 bases fitting TRBD1. There are 13 residues in the CDR3. Trimming cost V 4 bases and J 6 bases; bases outside gene matches: 3. CDR3 residues: CASSSGGTQPQHF. CDR3 nucleotides: TGTGCCAGCAGTTCAGGGGGAACTCAGCCCCAGCATTTT.

The sample holds a few counts of this clonotype. This chain connects TRBV2 to TRBJ1-2; TRBD1 agrees at 9 bases. CDR3 length: 13 residues. V was pared by 6 bases and J by 6 bases, with 5 bases of the junction left unmatched. The germline V gene has CDR1 SNHLY and CDR2 FYNNEI. The CDR3 nucleotides are TGTGCCAGCAGGGGGACAGGGTCGCATGGCTACACCTTC. This translates into CASRGTGSHGYTF. Full variable domain (rest looked up from reference TRBV2 and TRBJ1-2): EPEVTQTPSHQVTQMGQEVILRCVPISNHLYFYWYRQILGQKVEFLVSFYNNEISEKSEIFDDQFSVERPDGSNFTLKIRSTKLEDSAMYFCASRGTGSHGYTFGSGTRLTVV.

CDR3 nucleotides: TGTGCCACCAGTGACTCCGGACAGGGGGCCGGGGAGCTGTTTTTT. Translated: CATSDSGQGAGELFF. The chain combines TRBV24-1 with TRBJ2-2; 10 bases line up with TRBD1. The CDR3 is 15 residues long. The germline V gene encodes CDR1 KGHDR and CDR2 SFDVKD. With V trimmed by 4 bases and J by 6 bases, 4 bases remained unmatched.

There are a few counts of this clonotype. This chain connects TRBV6-6 to TRBJ2-5; D is perhaps TRBD2 (5 bases). V lost 7 bases to trimming and J lost 7 bases, with 16 bases between them. CDR1 and CDR2 (germline): MNHNY, SVGAGI (reference sequence). The CDR3 loop spans 13 amino acids. The CDR3 spells CASTKDSVGTQYF. CDR3 bases: TGTGCCAGCACAAAGGACTCAGTGGGGACCCAGTACTTC.

The chain couples TRBV11-3 to TRBJ2-7; TRBD2 agrees at 12 bases. V lost 5 bases and J lost 4; bases outside the gene matches: 6. The CDR3 has 15 amino acids. Germline CDR1 is SGHNT and CDR2 is YENEEA. The CDR3 protein is CASSILAGGQYEQYF. In nucleotides, the CDR3 is TGTGCCAGCAGCATCCTAGCGGGGGGGCAGTACGAGCAGTACTTC.

The chain uses TRBV15 and TRBJ2-1; 13 nucleotides agree with TRBD2. From germline, CDR1 is LNHNV and CDR2 YYDKDF (reference sequence). The junction had 3 bases not matched to a gene; V was cut back by 5 bases and J by 5 bases. The CDR3 contains 15 residues. CDR3 bases: TGTGCCACCAGCGCAGGGACTAGCGGGGACAATGAGCAGTTCTTC. Amino acids: CATSAGTSGDNEQFF.

This chain connects TRBV6-2 or TRBV6-3 to TRBJ2-1; 9 nucleotides match TRBD2. CDR3 length: 16 residues. V dropped 6 bases and J dropped 1; count of bases not matched to a gene: 7. Germline values: CDR1 MNHEY, CDR2 SVGEGT. The CDR3 bases are TGTGCCAGCAGAAACATGACTAGCGGTTCCTACAATGAGCAGTTCTTC. Its translation is CASRNMTSGSYNEQFF.

The gene calls are TRBV12-3 or TRBV12-4 and TRBJ2-2; D might be TRBD1 or TRBD2, each matching 5 bases. The V end lost 3 bases, the J end lost 7 bases, and 9 bases lay between the germline ends. This CDR3 has 13 amino acids. The chain's CDR3 is CASSLGVDGELFF. CDR3 nucleotide sequence: TGTGCCAGCAGTTTGGGGGTGGACGGGGAGCTGTTTTTT.

DNA of the CDR3: TGCAGTGCCGTGGGGGATACGGAGACCCAGTACTTC. Its protein is CSAVGDTETQYF. The chain links TRBV20-1 to TRBJ2-5; D could derive from TRBD1 or TRBD2 (5 bases each). Germline values: CDR1 DFQATT, CDR2 SNEGSKA (reference sequence). The length of the CDR3 is 12 residues. V lost 6 bases and J 5 bases, leaving 13 bases between the germline ends.

This clonotype has ten or more counts. The V and J genes are TRBV14 and TRBJ1-3; D ambiguous. V shed 3 bases and J shed 3 bases, with 9 bases lying between them. CDR1 SGHDN and CDR2 FVKESK come from the germline V gene. This CDR3 is built from 14 residues. CDR3 in DNA: TGTGCCAGCAGCCAGCATTTAGGTGGAAACACCATATATTTT. Translated: CASSQHLGGNTIYF.

In its sample, this clonotype was seen a few times. The rearrangement uses TRBV18 and TRBJ2-3, with D possibly TRBD1 on 6 matching bases. The ends were cut back, 6 bases at V and 0 bases at J, with 10 bases in the middle. This CDR3 spans 14 amino acids. CDR1 and CDR2 from the germline V gene are KGHSH and LQKENI. The CDR3 protein is CASSQGQSTDTQYF. DNA for the CDR3: TGTGCCAGCTCCCAAGGACAGAGCACAGATACGCAGTATTTT.

This clonotype came up many times. The chain joins TRBV7-2 to TRBJ1-4; 8 bases align to TRBD1. The germline V gene encodes CDR1 SGHTA and CDR2 FQGNSA. With V trimmed by 5 bases and J by 13 bases, 15 bases remained unmatched. The CDR3 runs 15 residues. The chain's CDR3 is CASSQGTGLMGVLFF. CDR3 bases: TGTGCCAGCAGCCAGGGGACAGGTCTAATGGGGGTACTGTTTTTT.

V usage is TRBV10-2 and J usage is TRBJ1-1; D gene ambiguous. This CDR3 contains 14 residues. Germline V gene data show CDR1 as WSHSY and CDR2 as SAAADI. V dropped 6 bases and J dropped 0 bases, with 11 bases sitting between them. This CDR3 reads CASRGVLLNTEAFF. CDR3 bases: TGCGCCAGCAGAGGAGTTTTACTGAACACTGAAGCTTTCTTT.

This chain uses TRBV18 with TRBJ2-2, with TRBD2 identical over 14 bases. CDR1 KGHSH and CDR2 LQKENI come from the germline V gene. The V segment lost 3 bases and the J segment 4 bases; nucleotides outside the gene matches: 13. The CDR3 is 20 residues long. For the CDR3, the DNA is TGTGCCAGCTCACCTGACCTCATCCTGACTAGCGGGAGGGCCACCGGGGAGCTGTTTTTT. Translating gives CASSPDLILTSGRATGELFF.

The rearrangement links TRBV5-5 to TRBJ1-2, with D maybe TRBD1 (5 bases). Per the germline V gene, CDR1 is SGHKS and CDR2 is YYEKEE (reference sequence). The CDR3 extends over 16 amino acids. Trimming cost V 1 base and J 0 bases, with 13 bases left between them. CDR3 in DNA: TGTGCCAGCAGCTTGCATAACAGGCCCGCTAACTATGGCTACACCTTC. It yields the protein CASSLHNRPANYGYTF.

As DNA, the CDR3 is TGTGCCAGCAGCTTACGGGCGGCCGGAAACACCATATATTTT. Its translation: CASSLRAAGNTIYF. The V gene is TRBV7-9, the J gene TRBJ1-3; D unresolved. Germline CDR1 SEHNR, CDR2 FQNEAQ (reference sequence). This CDR3 has 14 residues. Trimming pared 2 bases from V and 4 bases from J, leaving 9 bases between.

This clonotype was seen a handful of times. The chain has TRBV29-1 and TRBJ2-5, with D possibly being TRBD1 or TRBD2 (5 bases each). V dropped 3 bases and J dropped 2 bases, with 13 bases sitting between them. The CDR3 has 14 amino acids. Per the germline V gene, CDR1 is SQVTM and CDR2 is ANQGSEA. CDR3 in amino acids: CSVDGTGTQETQYF. DNA for the CDR3: TGCAGCGTTGACGGGACGGGTACTCAAGAGACCCAGTACTTC. The full variable domain, completed using reference TRBV29-1 and TRBJ2-5, is SAVISQKPSRDICQRGTSLTIQCQVDSQVTMMFWYRQQPGQSLTLIATANQGSEATYESGFVIDKFPISRPNLTFSTLTVSNMSPEDSSIYLCSVDGTGTQETQYFGPGTRLLVL.

This clonotype was detected a few times. The CDR3 DNA reads as TGCGCCAGCAGCATAGATAGGGACAGGGGCTACGAGCAGTACTTC. Its translation: CASSIDRDRGYEQYF. The rearrangement joins TRBV4-3 to TRBJ2-7, with 10 bases lining up with TRBD1. Unmatched junction bases numbered 7, after V lost 5 bases and J lost 3 bases. There are 15 residues in the CDR3. The germline V gene has CDR1 LGHNA and CDR2 YSLEER.

At least ten counts were recorded for this clonotype. The chain uses TRBV29-1 and TRBJ2-1; 9 positions match TRBD1. Germline lookup yields CDR1 SQVTM and CDR2 ANQGSEA. The CDR3 is 13 residues long. Losses at the gene ends were 8 bases for V and 6 bases for J; bases not matched to a gene: 8. The CDR3 bases are TGCAGCCTACGACGGGACAGGGTCAATGAGCAGTTCTTC. Its protein product is CSLRRDRVNEQFF.

This clonotype was counted many times. The rearrangement joins TRBV7-9 to TRBJ2-3, with D uncertain. There are 12 residues in the CDR3. CDR1 and CDR2 (germline): SEHNR, FQNEAQ (reference sequence). V was trimmed by 3 bases and J by 0 bases, leaving 1 base between them. CDR3 sequence: CASSFSTDTQYF. The CDR3 DNA sequence: TGTGCCAGCAGCTTTAGCACAGATACGCAGTATTTT.